This entry features one TCR beta chain sequence. Its specificity is unknown. This sample was included in a study of cytomegalovirus exposure and HLA in healthy donors. General study results and limits: In all likelihood, a cluster of highly shared sequence variants was a sequencing artifact.

The PCR had 60 Vbeta and 13 Jbeta primers. Method: immunoSEQ multiplex PCR; TCRdb's copy keeps in-frame clones and lacks some. Its table lists around 65,000 clones. The sample taken for sequencing was PBMCs. This TCR was sampled from a boy younger than 18 in good health and CMV-seronegative.

CDR3 nucleotides: TGTGCCAGCAGCGTCGAGGTGATTCCTCCCTACGAGCAGTACTTC. It codes for CASSVEVIPPYEQYF. The genes are TRBV9 and TRBJ2-7; D is uncertain. CDR3 length: 15 residues. The ends were cut back, 2 bases at V and 2 bases at J, with 14 bases in the middle. Germline CDR1 SGDLS, CDR2 YYNGEE.